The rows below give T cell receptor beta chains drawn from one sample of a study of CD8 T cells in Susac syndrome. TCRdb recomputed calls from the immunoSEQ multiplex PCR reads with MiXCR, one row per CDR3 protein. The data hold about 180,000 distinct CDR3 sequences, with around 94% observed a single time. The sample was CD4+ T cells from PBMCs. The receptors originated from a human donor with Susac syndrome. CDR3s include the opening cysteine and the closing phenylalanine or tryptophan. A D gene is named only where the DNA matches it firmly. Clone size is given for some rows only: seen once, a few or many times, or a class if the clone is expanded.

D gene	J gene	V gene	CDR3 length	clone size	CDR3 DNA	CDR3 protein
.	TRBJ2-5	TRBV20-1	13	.	TGCAGTGCTAGAGATGTACGCGGAAAGACCCAGTACTTC	CSARDVRGKTQYF
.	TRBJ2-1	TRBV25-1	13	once	TGTGCCAGCAGTGAACCCCGGCACAATGAGCAGTTCTTC	CASSEPRHNEQFF
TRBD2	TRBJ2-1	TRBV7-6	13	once	TGTGCCAGCAGCTCCGGGCGGGGGGGCGAGCAGTTCTTC	CASSSGRGGEQFF
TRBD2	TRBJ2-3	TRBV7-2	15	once	TGTGCCAGCAGCTTCATCGGGGGGGCGACAGATACGCAGTATTTT	CASSFIGGATDTQYF
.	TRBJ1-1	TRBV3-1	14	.	TGTGCCAGCAGCCCACACGGAGAGAACACTGAAGCTTTCTTT	CASSPHGENTEAFF
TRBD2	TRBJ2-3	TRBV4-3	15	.	TGCGCCAGCAGCCAGGCGGGAGGGCTCACAGATACGCAGTATTTT	CASSQAGGLTDTQYF
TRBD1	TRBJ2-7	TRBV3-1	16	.	TGTGCCAGCAGCCAAACAGGGGGCGCGGTAGTTGGCGAGCAGTACTTC	CASSQTGGAVVGEQYF
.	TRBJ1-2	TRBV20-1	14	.	TGCAGTGCTGGATCGAGCGGGGGTTTCTATGGCTACACCTTC	CSAGSSGGFYGYTF
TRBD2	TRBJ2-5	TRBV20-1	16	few	TGCAGTGCTAGGGGGACTAGCGGGGGGTCCAAAGAGACCCAGTACTTC	CSARGTSGGSKETQYF
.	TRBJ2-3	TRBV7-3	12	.	TGTGCCAGCAGCTTATCTAGCATGGAGCAGTATTTT	CASSLSSMEQYF